This T cell receptor (beta chain) was retrieved from a study of OX40 agonist ivuxolimab in advanced cancers. The CDR3 totals 14 residues. V was cut by 1 base and J by 7 bases, with 14 bases left in between. CDR1 and CDR2 from the germline V gene are SGHNT and YENEEA. This table comes from immunoSEQ multiplex PCR, and its TCRdb copy is limited to in-frame clones, with some not included. The data show about 79,000 clones, around 82% seen once. Systemic immunosuppression or a history of autoimmune disease excluded patients. This clone is a singleton in its sample. This rearrangement joins TRBV11-3 to TRBJ2-7; D not certain. Specimen: CD4+ or CD8+ T cells sorted from blood, collected in a trial of the OX40 agonist ivuxolimab. This TCR came from an adult with an advanced solid tumor such as melanoma, head and neck, liver or kidney cancer. This chain's CDR3 is CASSLVRDAREQYF. In DNA, the CDR3 is TGTGCCAGCAGCTTAGTCCGCGACGCGAGGGAGCAGTACTTC.